This TCR beta chain was sequenced for a study of CD8+CD57+ T cells in acquired aplastic anemia. Study-level information: When averaged, DNA from sorted CD4+ and CD8+ cells came to approximately 3.2 ug. Study outcomes and limitations: Patients and controls had in common approximately 30 CD8+ CDR3 sequences. CD8+ Simpson's diversity showed no significant patient-control difference.

Investigators profiled TCR beta VDJ and CDR3 from genomic DNA template. TCRdb called the reads again in MiXCR, with one record for every CDR3 protein. Among under 200,000 distinct CDR3 sequences, roughly 48% were seen once, and the ten largest hold approximately 3%. Germline CDR1 reads SEHNR; CDR2 reads FQNEAQ (reference sequence). The V end was cut by 1 base, the J end by 4 bases, with 9 bases between. The CDR3 covers 14 residues. Individuals selected for sequencing had exhibited CD8+CD57+ cell expansion on flow cytometry. About this clonotype: Its specificity is unknown.

Material: sorted CD4+, CD8+, or CD8+CD57+ T cells (not recorded which) from PBMCs. This chain links TRBV7-9 with TRBJ2-3; D is perhaps TRBD2 (6 bases). The receptor was isolated from a human donor with aplastic anemia. The CDR3 nucleotides are TGTGCCAGCAGCTTAGGGCGGGGATCAGATACGCAGTATTTT. It translates to CASSLGRGSDTQYF.